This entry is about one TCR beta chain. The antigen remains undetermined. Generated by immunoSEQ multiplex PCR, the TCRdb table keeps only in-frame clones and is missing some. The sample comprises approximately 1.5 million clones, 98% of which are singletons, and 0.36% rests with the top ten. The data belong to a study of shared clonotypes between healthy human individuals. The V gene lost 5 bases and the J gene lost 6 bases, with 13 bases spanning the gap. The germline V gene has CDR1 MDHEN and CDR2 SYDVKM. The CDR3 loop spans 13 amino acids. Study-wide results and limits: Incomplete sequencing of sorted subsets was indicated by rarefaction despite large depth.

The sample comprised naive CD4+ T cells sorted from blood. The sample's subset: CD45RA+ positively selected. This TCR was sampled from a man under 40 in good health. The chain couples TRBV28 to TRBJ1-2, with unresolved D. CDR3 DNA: TGTGCCAGCAGTCCCAGAGGAAGGGATGGCTACACCTTC. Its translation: CASSPRGRDGYTF.